This T cell receptor (beta chain) came from a study of T cell repertoires in cytomegalovirus infection. About the study: The authors relied on CMV epitopes, both recently identified HLA-C-restricted and well-studied HLA-B-restricted. Indicated by public TCR beta signatures were CMV infection and matching HLA type.

MiXCR was run by TCRdb on the reads, yielding one entry per CDR3 protein. This sample carries around 310,000 distinct CDR3 sequences, about 29% of them seen once, and the ten largest clones take about 20%. As regards this clonotype: What it recognizes is unknown. A read error is likely, as this CDR3 ends without the conserved phenylalanine or tryptophan.

This CDR3 spans 16 amino acids. Germline CDR1 MGHRA, CDR2 YSYEKL. Findings of the study overall: What dominated the ex vivo response were HLA-C-restricted CMV-specific TCR beta clonotypes. Totalled public TCR beta family frequency picked out people who carried CMV plus the relevant HLA.

The V call is TRBV4-1, the J call TRBJ1-5; D is undetermined. This clonotype was obtained from a human donor in good health (CMV status not recorded). Some clones in this sample may be carry-over from other donors' samples. Specimen: cultured PBMCs, collected from culture after CMV antigen stimulation. The CDR3 sequence is CASSQEAAQLDQPQHL. The CDR3 nucleotides are TGTGCCAGCAGCCAAGAGGCGGCTCAGTTAGATCAGCCCCAGCATTTG.